Given below is one T cell receptor beta chain in context. Across several immunoSEQ plates, the genomic DNA of each subset was split evenly. Sequencing used immunoSEQ multiplex PCR; TCRdb keeps in-frame clones, though not all of them. The sample yields more than 2 million clones, approximately 96% seen once. The CDR3 loop spans 13 amino acids. Germline assignment: CDR1 KGHSH and CDR2 LQKENI. With 0 bases clipped from V and 7 bases from J, the junction kept 2 bases outside the gene matches. These data are taken from a study of shared clonotypes between healthy human individuals. On the study more broadly: Per-donor plates numbered three CD4 naive, three CD4 memory, two CD8 naive and one CD8 memory.

This clonotype was obtained from a young man in good health. Sequencing used naive CD4+ T cells sorted from blood. Subset specified: CD45RA+ positively selected. The genes are TRBV18 and TRBJ1-2; 7 bases align to TRBD1. The CDR3 protein is CASSPPPGGGYTF. The CDR3 DNA reads as TGTGCCAGCTCACCACCCCCAGGGGGTGGCTACACCTTC.